This is a list of T cell receptor beta chains from one sample in a study of regulatory T cells in long-lasting Graves disease. TCRdb processed the multiplex PCR reads anew with MiXCR; each CDR3 protein has one entry. There are 450,000 to 600,000 distinct CDR3 sequences in the sample; around 15% occur only once, and 12% lies in the top ten. This same sample was also part of a study on T cells in Graves' hyperthyroidism and ophthalmopathy.

The sample here was peripheral blood mononuclear cells (PBMCs), taken at new diagnosis, from a patient treated with antithyroid drugs. All receptors come from a man aged 35 to 55 with Graves disease. Each CDR3 is given with its conserved first and last residue. Fields, in order: D gene, clone size, J gene, V gene, CDR3 protein, CDR3 DNA. The D gene is left open where the match is weak. The size of a clone is reported for some rows only, either as once, few or many, or as a class for expanded clones.

D: .; size: few; J: TRBJ2-1; V: TRBV27; CDR3: CASSLSSVSEQFF; DNA: TGTGCCAGCAGTCTTTCTAGCGTAAGTGAGCAGTTCTTC
D: .; size: many; J: TRBJ2-7; V: TRBV12-3/TRBV12-4; CDR3: CASSLMGGNYEQYF; DNA: TGTGCCAGCAGTTTAATGGGCGGGAACTACGAGCAGTACTTC
D: TRBD1; size: many; J: TRBJ1-1; V: TRBV18; CDR3: CASSRHKGQEVYFF; DNA: TGTGCCAGCTCGCGACATAAGGGACAGGAGGTTTACTTCTTT
D: .; size: many; J: TRBJ1-6; V: TRBV7-3; CDR3: CASSLEGAALGSPLHF; DNA: TGTGCCAGCAGCTTAGAGGGAGCGGCCTTGGGTTCACCCCTCCACTTT
D: .; size: many; J: TRBJ1-1; V: TRBV3-1; CDR3: CASSLVEGQKAFF; DNA: TGTGCCAGCAGCCTCGTTGAGGGACAAAAAGCTTTCTTT
D: TRBD1; size: .; J: TRBJ2-6; V: TRBV5-1; CDR3: CASSLGDSLSGANVLTF; DNA: TGCGCCAGCAGCTTGGGGGACAGCCTCTCTGGGGCCAACGTCCTGACTTTC
D: .; size: .; J: TRBJ1-3; V: TRBV5-8; CDR3: CASSLEPPGTIYF; DNA: TGTGCCAGCAGCTTAGAACCCCCGGGCACCATATATTTT
D: .; size: many; J: TRBJ1-2; V: TRBV28; CDR3: CASSPRDTLGPGYTF; DNA: TGTGCCAGCAGTCCCCGGGACACCCTCGGACCGGGCTACACCTTC
D: .; size: few; J: TRBJ1-5; V: TRBV12-3/TRBV12-4; CDR3: CASTTSGRSNQPQHF; DNA: TGTGCCAGCACGACTTCGGGACGTAGCAATCAGCCCCAGCATTTT
D: .; size: many; J: TRBJ2-3; V: TRBV28; CDR3: CASSGVGPPTPSTDTQYF; DNA: TGTGCCAGCAGTGGAGTTGGGCCACCGACTCCAAGCACAGATACGCAGTATTTT
D: TRBD2; size: many; J: TRBJ2-3; V: TRBV7-9; CDR3: CASSDKREGRDTQYF; DNA: TGTGCCAGCAGCGACAAGCGGGAGGGCCGCGATACGCAGTATTTT
D: .; size: .; J: TRBJ2-1; V: TRBV25-1; CDR3: CASKTYNEQFF; DNA: TGTGCCAGCAAAACCTACAATGAGCAGTTCTTC
D: .; size: many; J: TRBJ1-2; V: TRBV29-1; CDR3: CSVASGTAWGGYTF; DNA: TGCAGCGTTGCATCAGGGACCGCGTGGGGTGGCTACACCTTC
D: TRBD1; size: few; J: TRBJ2-7; V: TRBV29-1; CDR3: CSGRQGLEQYF; DNA: TGCAGCGGTCGACAGGGGCTCGAGCAGTACTTC
D: .; size: .; J: TRBJ2-5; V: TRBV29-1; CDR3: CSVEDKVSTETQYF; DNA: TGCAGCGTTGAAGATAAGGTATCGACAGAGACCCAGTACTTC
D: .; size: many; J: TRBJ1-5; V: TRBV11-2; CDR3: CASSLGGLGNQPQHF; DNA: TGTGCCAGCAGCTTAGGAGGGCTTGGCAATCAGCCCCAGCATTTT
D: TRBD2; size: many; J: TRBJ2-7; V: TRBV2; CDR3: CASKGREGLYEQYF; DNA: TGTGCCAGCAAGGGCCGGGAGGGCCTCTACGAGCAGTACTTC
D: TRBD1; size: many; J: TRBJ2-7; V: TRBV10-3; CDR3: CAISEYRGTYEQYF; DNA: TGTGCCATCAGTGAGTACAGGGGGACTTACGAGCAGTACTTC
D: TRBD1; size: many; J: TRBJ1-1; V: TRBV7-9; CDR3: CASRTGSQPEAFF; DNA: TGTGCCAGCAGGACAGGGAGCCAACCTGAAGCTTTCTTT
D: .; size: .; J: TRBJ2-7; V: TRBV4-1; CDR3: CASSQGEGREQYF; DNA: TGCGCCAGCAGCCAAGGAGAAGGGAGGGAGCAGTACTTC
D: TRBD1; size: many; J: TRBJ2-2; V: TRBV27; CDR3: CASRGQGYTGELFF; DNA: TGTGCCAGCAGAGGACAGGGGTACACCGGGGAGCTGTTTTTT
D: TRBD2; size: once; J: TRBJ2-7; V: TRBV20-1; CDR3: CSARGATSGLYEQYF; DNA: TGCAGTGCTAGAGGGGCGACTAGCGGGCTCTACGAGCAGTACTTC
D: TRBD2; size: many; J: TRBJ2-7; V: TRBV28; CDR3: CASSYSLTSSSSYEQYF; DNA: TGTGCCAGCAGTTATTCCCTGACTAGCTCCAGCTCCTACGAGCAGTACTTC
D: .; size: few; J: TRBJ1-1; V: TRBV19; CDR3: CASSINQGYTEAFF; DNA: TGTGCCAGTAGTATCAACCAGGGGTACACTGAAGCTTTCTTT
D: TRBD1; size: many; J: TRBJ1-1; V: TRBV7-9; CDR3: CASSPTDRAGEAFF; DNA: TGTGCCAGCAGCCCCACGGACAGGGCGGGTGAAGCTTTCTTT
D: TRBD1; size: .; J: TRBJ2-1; V: TRBV6-2/TRBV6-3; CDR3: CASSARDRVNNEQFF; DNA: TGTGCCAGCAGTGCCCGGGACAGGGTAAACAATGAGCAGTTCTTC